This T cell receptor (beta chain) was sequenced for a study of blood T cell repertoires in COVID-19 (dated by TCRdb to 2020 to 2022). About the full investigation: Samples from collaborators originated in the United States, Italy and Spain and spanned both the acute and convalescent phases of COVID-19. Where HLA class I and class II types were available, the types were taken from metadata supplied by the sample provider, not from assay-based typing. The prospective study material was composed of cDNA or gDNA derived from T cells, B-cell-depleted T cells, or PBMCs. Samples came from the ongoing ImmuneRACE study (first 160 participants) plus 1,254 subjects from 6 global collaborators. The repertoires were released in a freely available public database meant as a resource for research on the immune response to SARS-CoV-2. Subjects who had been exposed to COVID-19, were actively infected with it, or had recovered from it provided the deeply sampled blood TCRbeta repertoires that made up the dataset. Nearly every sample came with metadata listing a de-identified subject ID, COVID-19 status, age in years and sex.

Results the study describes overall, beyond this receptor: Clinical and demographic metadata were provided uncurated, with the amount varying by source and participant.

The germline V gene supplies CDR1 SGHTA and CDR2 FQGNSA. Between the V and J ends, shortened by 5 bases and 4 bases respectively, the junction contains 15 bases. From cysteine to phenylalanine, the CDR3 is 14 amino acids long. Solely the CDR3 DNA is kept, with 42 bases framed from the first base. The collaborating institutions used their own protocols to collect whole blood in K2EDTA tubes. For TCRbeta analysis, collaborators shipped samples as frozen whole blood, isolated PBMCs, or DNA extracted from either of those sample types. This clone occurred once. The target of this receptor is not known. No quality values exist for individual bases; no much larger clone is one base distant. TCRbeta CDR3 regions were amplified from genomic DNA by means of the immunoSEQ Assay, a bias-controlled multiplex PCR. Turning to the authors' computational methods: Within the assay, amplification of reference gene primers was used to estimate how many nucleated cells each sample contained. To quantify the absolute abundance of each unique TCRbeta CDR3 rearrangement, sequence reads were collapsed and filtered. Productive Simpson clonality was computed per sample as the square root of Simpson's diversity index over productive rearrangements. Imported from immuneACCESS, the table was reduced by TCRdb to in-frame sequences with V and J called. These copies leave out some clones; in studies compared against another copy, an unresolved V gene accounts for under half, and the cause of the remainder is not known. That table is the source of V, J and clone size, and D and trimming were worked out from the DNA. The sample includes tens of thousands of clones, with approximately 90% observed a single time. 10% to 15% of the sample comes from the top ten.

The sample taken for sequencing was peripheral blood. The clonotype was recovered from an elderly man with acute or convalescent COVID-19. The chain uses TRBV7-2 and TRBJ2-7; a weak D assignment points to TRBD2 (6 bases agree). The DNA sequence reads TGTGCCAGCAGCCTTGGAGGGCAGAGGTACGAGCAGTACTTC. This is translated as CASSLGGQRYEQYF.